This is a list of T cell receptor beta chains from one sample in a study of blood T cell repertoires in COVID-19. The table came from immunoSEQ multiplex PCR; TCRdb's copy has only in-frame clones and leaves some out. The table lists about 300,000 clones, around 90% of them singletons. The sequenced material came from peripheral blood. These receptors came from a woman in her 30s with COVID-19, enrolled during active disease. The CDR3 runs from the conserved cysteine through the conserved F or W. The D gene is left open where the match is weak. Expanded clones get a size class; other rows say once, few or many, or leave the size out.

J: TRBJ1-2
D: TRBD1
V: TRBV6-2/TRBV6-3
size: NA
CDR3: CASSYRQGDGYTF
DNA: TGTGCCAGCAGTTACAGACAGGGTGATGGCTACACCTTC

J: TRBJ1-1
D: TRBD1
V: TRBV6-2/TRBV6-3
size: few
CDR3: CASSPRTGGFREAFF
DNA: TGTGCCAGCAGCCCCCGGACAGGGGGTTTTAGGGAAGCTTTCTTT

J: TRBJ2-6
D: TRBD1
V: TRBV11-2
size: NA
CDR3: CASRDRANSGANVLTF
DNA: TGTGCCAGCAGAGACAGGGCCAACTCTGGGGCCAACGTCCTGACTTTC

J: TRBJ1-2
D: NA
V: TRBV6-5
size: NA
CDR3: CATMGELRDMWGYTF
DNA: TGTGCCACCATGGGAGAACTCCGGGACATGTGGGGCTACACCTTC

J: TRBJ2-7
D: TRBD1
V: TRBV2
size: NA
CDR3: CASKGKGAGEQYF
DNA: TGTGCCAGCAAGGGAAAGGGGGCTGGCGAGCAGTACTTC

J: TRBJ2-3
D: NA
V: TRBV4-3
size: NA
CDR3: CASSQVPRSTDTQYF
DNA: TGCGCCAGCAGCCAGGTTCCCCGGAGCACAGATACGCAGTATTTT

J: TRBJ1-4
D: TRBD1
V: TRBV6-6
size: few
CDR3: CASSQQGKDEKLFF
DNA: TGTGCCAGCAGTCAACAGGGGAAGGATGAAAAACTGTTTTTT

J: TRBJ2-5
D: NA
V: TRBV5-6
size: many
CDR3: CASSLVSGETQYF
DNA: TGTGCCAGCAGCTTGGTTTCGGGGGAGACCCAGTACTTC

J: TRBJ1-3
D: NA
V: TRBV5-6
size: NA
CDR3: CASSTGGWAGNTIYF
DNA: TGTGCCAGCAGCACGGGGGGTTGGGCTGGAAACACCATATATTTT

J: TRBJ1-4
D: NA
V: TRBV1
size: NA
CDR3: CTSSQGGQPTNEKLFF
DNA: TGCACCAGCAGCCAAGGGGGGCAACCAACTAATGAAAAACTGTTTTTT

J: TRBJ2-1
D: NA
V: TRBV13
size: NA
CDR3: CASSLGLYEQFF
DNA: TGTGCCAGCAGCTTAGGCCTCTATGAGCAGTTCTTC

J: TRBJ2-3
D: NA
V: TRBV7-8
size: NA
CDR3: CASSPTADTQYF
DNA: TGTGCCAGCAGCCCCACAGCAGATACGCAGTATTTT

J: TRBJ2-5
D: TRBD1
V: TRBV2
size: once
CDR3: CASSWGQGVETQYF
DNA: TGTGCCAGCAGTTGGGGACAGGGGGTAGAGACCCAGTACTTC

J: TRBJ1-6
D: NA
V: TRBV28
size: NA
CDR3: CASSATGANSPLHF
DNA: TGTGCCAGCAGTGCGACAGGAGCCAATTCACCCCTCCACTTT

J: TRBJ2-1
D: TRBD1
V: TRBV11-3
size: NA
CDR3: CASSFRGRDEQFF
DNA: TGTGCCAGCAGCTTCAGGGGGCGGGACGAGCAGTTCTTC

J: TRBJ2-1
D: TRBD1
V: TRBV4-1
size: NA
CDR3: CASSQDPLTGGVFNEQFF
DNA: TGCGCCAGCAGCCAAGACCCTCTGACAGGGGGCGTATTCAATGAGCAGTTCTTC

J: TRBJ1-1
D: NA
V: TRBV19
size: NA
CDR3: CASSTTLNTEAFF
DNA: TGTGCCAGTAGTACAACACTGAACACTGAAGCTTTCTTT

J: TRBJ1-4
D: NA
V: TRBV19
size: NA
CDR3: CASLDPGQFGEKLFF
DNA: TGTGCCTCCCTTGACCCAGGGCAATTTGGTGAAAAACTGTTTTTT

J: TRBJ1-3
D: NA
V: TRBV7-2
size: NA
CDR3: CASGGGGAGGNTIYF
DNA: TGTGCCAGCGGGGGAGGGGGGGCTGGTGGAAACACCATATATTTT

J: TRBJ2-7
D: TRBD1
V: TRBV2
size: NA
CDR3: CASRFGTGSYEQYF
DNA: TGTGCCAGCAGGTTTGGGACAGGGTCCTACGAGCAGTACTTC

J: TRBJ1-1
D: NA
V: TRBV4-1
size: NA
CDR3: CASSYRDNSNTEAFF
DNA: TGCGCCAGCAGCTATCGGGACAACAGTAACACTGAAGCTTTCTTT

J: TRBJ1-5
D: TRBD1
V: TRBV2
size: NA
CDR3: CASSGDRVIPNQPQHF
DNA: TGTGCCAGCAGCGGTGACAGGGTGATACCTAATCAGCCCCAGCATTTT

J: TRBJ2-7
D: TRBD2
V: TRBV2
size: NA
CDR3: CASSRGGAYEQYF
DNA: TGTGCCAGCAGTCGGGGGGGTGCCTACGAGCAGTACTTC

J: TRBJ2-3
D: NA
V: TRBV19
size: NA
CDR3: CASSIQGGSPYMQYF
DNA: TGTGCCAGTAGTATTCAGGGAGGAAGCCCTTATATGCAGTATTTT

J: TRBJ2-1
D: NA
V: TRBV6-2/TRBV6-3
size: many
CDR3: CASSSGTSSAEQFF
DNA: TGTGCCAGCAGTTCTGGAACTAGTAGCGCTGAGCAGTTCTTC

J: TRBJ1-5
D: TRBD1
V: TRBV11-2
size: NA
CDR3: CASSLGTGGNQPQHF
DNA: TGTGCCAGCAGCTTAGGGACAGGAGGCAATCAGCCCCAGCATTTT

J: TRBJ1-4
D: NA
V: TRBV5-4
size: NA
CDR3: CASSLAGRGGNEKLFF
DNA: TGTGCCAGCAGCTTGGCCGGCCGAGGCGGGAATGAAAAACTGTTTTTT

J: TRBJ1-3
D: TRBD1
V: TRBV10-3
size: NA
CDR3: CATQGTGASNTIYF
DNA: TGTGCCACTCAAGGGACAGGGGCTTCGAACACCATATATTTT

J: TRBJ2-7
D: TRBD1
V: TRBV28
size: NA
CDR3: CASSPGTGGTSDEQYF
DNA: TGTGCCAGCAGCCCGGGGACAGGGGGCACTAGCGACGAGCAGTACTTC

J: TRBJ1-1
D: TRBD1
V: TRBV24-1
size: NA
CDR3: CATSDSPGTGAGGTEAFF
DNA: TGTGCCACCAGTGATTCGCCCGGGACAGGGGCAGGGGGCACTGAAGCTTTCTTT

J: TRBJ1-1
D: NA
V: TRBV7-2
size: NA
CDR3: CASSRRQKAFF
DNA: TGTGCCAGCAGCCGCCGTCAGAAGGCTTTCTTT

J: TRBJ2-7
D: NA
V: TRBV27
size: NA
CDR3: CASKGGTDYYEQYF
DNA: TGTGCCAGCAAAGGCGGGACAGATTACTACGAGCAGTACTTC

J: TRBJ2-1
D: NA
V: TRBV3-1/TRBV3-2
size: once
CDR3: CASSQLGEQFF
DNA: TGTGCCAGCAGCCAGCTAGGTGAGCAGTTCTTC

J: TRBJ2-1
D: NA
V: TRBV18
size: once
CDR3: CASSPRVGSTYNEQFF
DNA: TGTGCCAGCTCACCACGGGTCGGGAGTACCTACAATGAGCAGTTCTTC

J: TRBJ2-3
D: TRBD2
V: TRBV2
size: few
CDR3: CASSGGGRGPDTQYF
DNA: TGTGCCAGCAGTGGGGGCGGGAGGGGACCAGATACGCAGTATTTT

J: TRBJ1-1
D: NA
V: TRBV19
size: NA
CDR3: CASSIRFVNTEAFF
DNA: TGTGCCAGTAGTATTCGGTTTGTGAACACTGAAGCTTTCTTT

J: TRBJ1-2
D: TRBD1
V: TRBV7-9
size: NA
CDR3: CASSPGTGGLGYGYTF
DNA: TGTGCCAGCAGCCCCGGGACAGGGGGCCTCGGATATGGCTACACCTTC

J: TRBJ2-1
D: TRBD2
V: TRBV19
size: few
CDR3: CASSIHIASGSYEQFF
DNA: TGTGCCAGTAGTATACATATCGCTAGCGGGAGCTATGAGCAGTTCTTC

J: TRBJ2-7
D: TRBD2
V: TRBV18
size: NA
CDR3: CASSAGLAGDEQYF
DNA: TGTGCCAGCTCAGCGGGACTAGCGGGAGACGAGCAGTACTTC

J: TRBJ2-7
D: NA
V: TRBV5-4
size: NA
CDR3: CASRLLPYEQYF
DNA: TGTGCCAGCAGACTACTTCCCTACGAGCAGTACTTC

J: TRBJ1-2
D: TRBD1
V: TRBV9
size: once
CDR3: CASSPTNTPGQGAYGYTF
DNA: TGTGCCAGCAGCCCCACGAACACCCCCGGACAGGGGGCCTATGGCTACACCTTC

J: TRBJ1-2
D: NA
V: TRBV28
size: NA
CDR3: CASSSPEGGKVYGYTF
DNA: TGTGCCAGCAGTTCCCCCGAGGGGGGGAAGGTCTATGGCTACACCTTC

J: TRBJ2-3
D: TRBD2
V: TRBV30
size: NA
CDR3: CARPREGRGDTQYF
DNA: TGTGCCCGCCCGAGGGAGGGCCGAGGAGATACGCAGTATTTT

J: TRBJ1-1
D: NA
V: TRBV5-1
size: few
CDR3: CASSRTGAGDTEAFF
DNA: TGCGCCAGCAGCAGGACCGGAGCGGGCGACACTGAAGCTTTCTTT

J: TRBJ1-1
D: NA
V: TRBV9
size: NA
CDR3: CASSQFGGWAMNTEAFF
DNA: TGTGCCAGCAGCCAATTTGGAGGTTGGGCGATGAACACTGAAGCTTTCTTT

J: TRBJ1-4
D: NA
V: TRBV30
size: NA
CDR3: CAWSVRGRRANEKLFF
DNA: TGTGCCTGGAGTGTAAGGGGAAGACGAGCTAATGAAAAACTGTTTTTT

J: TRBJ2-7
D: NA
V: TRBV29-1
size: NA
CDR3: CSVRQSYEQYF
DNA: TGCAGCGTCAGACAGTCCTACGAGCAGTACTTC

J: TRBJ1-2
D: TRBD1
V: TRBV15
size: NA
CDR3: CATSVTPGQGEGYTF
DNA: TGTGCCACCAGCGTGACTCCGGGACAGGGTGAAGGCTACACCTTC

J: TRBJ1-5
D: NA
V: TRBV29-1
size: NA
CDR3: CSVATDSNQPQHF
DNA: TGCAGCGTTGCAACAGATAGCAATCAGCCCCAGCATTTT

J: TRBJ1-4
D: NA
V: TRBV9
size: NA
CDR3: CASSVDIGTGWKLFF
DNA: TGTGCCAGCAGCGTCGATATAGGAACAGGCTGGAAACTGTTTTTT

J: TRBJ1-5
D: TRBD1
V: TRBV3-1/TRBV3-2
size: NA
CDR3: CASSQNRGPQPQHF
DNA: TGTGCCAGCAGCCAGAACAGGGGGCCCCAGCCCCAGCATTTT

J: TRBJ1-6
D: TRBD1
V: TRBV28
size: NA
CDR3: CASSPQHTGDSPLHF
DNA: TGTGCCAGCAGTCCCCAACATACAGGGGATTCACCCCTCCACTTT

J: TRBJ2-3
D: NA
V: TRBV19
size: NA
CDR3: CASSIAGVDTQYF
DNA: TGTGCCAGTAGTATAGCGGGAGTGGATACGCAGTATTTT

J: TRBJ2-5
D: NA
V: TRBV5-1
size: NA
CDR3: CASSVSGGYQETQYF
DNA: TGCGCCAGCAGCGTTAGCGGCGGGTACCAAGAGACCCAGTACTTC

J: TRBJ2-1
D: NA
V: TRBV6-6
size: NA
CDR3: CASRTGTNNYNEQFF
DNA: TGTGCCAGCAGGACCGGGACAAACAACTACAATGAGCAGTTCTTC

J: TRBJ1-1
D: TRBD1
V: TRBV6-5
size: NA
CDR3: CASSYRTGGAGTEAFF
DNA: TGTGCCAGCAGTTACCGAACAGGGGGCGCGGGCACTGAAGCTTTCTTT